Presented here are 13 T cell receptor beta chains from one specimen sequenced in a study of cytomegalovirus exposure and HLA in healthy donors. PCR employed 60 Vbeta and 13 Jbeta primers. The assay was immunoSEQ multiplex PCR, and TCRdb's table has in-frame clones only and misses some. This table has 100,000 to 150,000 clones, 77% appearing once. The source material was PBMCs. The receptors were sampled from a male donor in good health and CMV-seropositive.

The chain couples TRBV18 to TRBJ1-4; D ambiguous. CDR1 KGHSH and CDR2 LQKENI come from the germline V gene. The CDR3 is made up of 14 amino acids. V was cut by 3 bases and J by 0 bases, with 5 bases left in between. As DNA, the CDR3 is TGTGCCAGCTCACCTCGAGCAACTAATGAAAAACTGTTTTTT. Translated: CASSPRATNEKLFF.

The rearrangement joins TRBV5-1 to TRBJ1-1, with a tentative D call TRBD1 (5 bases). Germline-derived CDR1 and CDR2 are SGHRS and YFSETQ. V shed 0 bases and J shed 4 bases, with 7 bases lying between them. CDR3 length: 13 residues. The CDR3 sequence: CASSLDGATEAFF. The CDR3 coding sequence is TGCGCCAGCAGCTTGGATGGGGCCACTGAAGCTTTCTTT. The full variable domain, rest sourced from reference TRBV5-1 and TRBJ1-1, is KAGVTQTPRYLIKTRGQQVTLSCSPISGHRSVSWYQQTPGQGLQFLFEYFSETQRNKGNFPGRFSGRQFSNSRSEMNVSTLELGDSALYLCASSLDGATEAFFGQGTRLTVV.

A word on this clone: This CDR3 is also generated by other DNA sequences in the sample. This rearrangement joins TRBV2 to TRBJ2-7; D is perhaps TRBD2 (6 bases). From germline, CDR1 is SNHLY and CDR2 FYNNEI. The V gene lost 4 bases and the J gene lost 2 bases, with 9 bases spanning the gap. This CDR3 comprises 13 residues. This CDR3 is CASSGGVAYEQYF. CDR3 in DNA: TGTGCCAGCAGTGGGGGGGTGGCCTACGAGCAGTACTTC.

CDR3: CAISEGTGTGMNQPQHF. CDR3 in DNA: TGTGCCATCAGTGAGGGAACCGGGACAGGGATGAATCAGCCCCAGCATTTT. This chain joins TRBV10-3 and TRBJ1-5; 9 positions match TRBD1. Germline V gene sequence: CDR1 ENHRY, CDR2 SYGVKD. CDR3 size: 17 residues. V lost 2 bases to trimming and J lost 4 bases; unmatched junction nucleotides: 9.

The chain couples TRBV28 to TRBJ2-1, with 7 nucleotides matching TRBD2. The length of the CDR3 is 15 residues. CDR1 MDHEN and CDR2 SYDVKM come from the germline V gene. Trimming removed 6 bases from V and 9 bases from J; junction bases left unmatched: 14. The CDR3 here is CASSRGLGEWFEQFF. For the CDR3, the DNA is TGTGCCAGCAGCCGCGGACTAGGGGAGTGGTTTGAGCAGTTCTTC.

This clone appeared a few times. The chain combines TRBV11-2 with TRBJ1-4; a weak D match, TRBD1 (5 bases). Germline V gives CDR1 SGHAT, CDR2 FQNNGV. The CDR3 extends over 16 amino acids. V was clipped by 1 base and J by 3 bases, with 12 bases between them. The CDR3 reads CASSLGRAGPNEKLFF. CDR3 DNA sequence: TGTGCCAGCAGCTTAGGACGGGCAGGGCCTAATGAAAAACTGTTTTTT.

The rearrangement links TRBV18 to TRBJ2-7; 8 bases agree with TRBD2. The germline gives CDR1 KGHSH, CDR2 LQKENI. The CDR3 sequence is 15 residues long. Germline trimming cut 0 bases from V and 0 bases from J; bases unmatched to any gene: 1. The CDR3 region has the DNA TGTGCCAGCTCACCACCTAGCGGGGACTCCTACGAGCAGTACTTC. Its protein product is CASSPPSGDSYEQYF.

This clone was counted only a few times. The chain links TRBV5-4 to TRBJ1-1; 7 bases match TRBD1. V dropped 3 bases and J dropped 2; count of bases not matched to a gene: 7. The CDR3 is made up of 15 amino acids. Germline CDR1 is SGHNT and CDR2 is YYREEE (reference sequence). Written as DNA, the CDR3 is TGTGCCAGCAGCTCAAAAGTAGGGGGCAACACTGAAGCTTTCTTT. Translation gives CASSSKVGGNTEAFF.

The genes are TRBV5-1 and TRBJ1-6, with D possibly TRBD1 on 6 matching bases. Between the trimmed V and J ends, which lost 0 bases and 7 bases, there was a span of 11 bases. This CDR3 region has 15 residues. Germline V lookup: CDR1 SGHRS, CDR2 YFSETQ. The CDR3 is CASSLAAGANSPLHF. CDR3 bases: TGCGCCAGCAGCTTGGCCGCAGGGGCAAATTCACCCCTCCACTTT.

This rearrangement joins TRBV6-1 to TRBJ1-2, with TRBD1 as a possible D gene (6 bases). Trimming took off 2 bases at V and 0 bases at J, with 16 bases between the two ends. CDR3 size: 17 residues. The germline V gene encodes CDR1 MNHNS and CDR2 SASEGT. The CDR3 bases are TGTGCCAGCAGTGAAAGCAGGGGCGCAAAGGCTAACTATGGCTACACCTTC. Protein sequence: CASSESRGAKANYGYTF.

The rearrangement joins TRBV2 to TRBJ1-4; possible D gene TRBD1, 5 bases. Germline V gene lookup returns CDR1 SNHLY and CDR2 FYNNEI. This CDR3 comprises 15 residues. V was cut by 3 bases and J by 8 bases, with 16 bases left in between. The CDR3 spells CASSDPVEHREKLFF. The CDR3 DNA sequence: TGTGCCAGCAGTGACCCGGTGGAGCACAGGGAAAAACTGTTTTTT.

The V and J genes are TRBV10-1 and TRBJ1-4; 11 bases agree with TRBD1. V was pared by 6 bases and J by 3 bases, with 12 bases of the junction left unmatched. CDR3 size: 18 residues. CDR1 WNHNN and CDR2 SYGVQD come from the germline V gene (reference sequence). The CDR3 DNA reads TGCGCCAGCAGACCGACCGGGACAGGGGGTTCCTCTAATGAAAAACTGTTTTTT. Encoded protein: CASRPTGTGGSSNEKLFF.

This clone has a handful of counts. The chain links TRBV7-8 to TRBJ2-7, with 13 bases fitting TRBD2. V lost 1 base and J lost 3; bases outside the gene matches: 6. CDR1 is SGHVS and CDR2 is FQNEAQ in the germline V gene. The CDR3 covers 17 residues. The CDR3 DNA sequence: TGTGCCAGCAGCTTAGAGGGGACTAGCGGGGATAACTACGAGCAGTACTTC. Translation: CASSLEGTSGDNYEQYF.